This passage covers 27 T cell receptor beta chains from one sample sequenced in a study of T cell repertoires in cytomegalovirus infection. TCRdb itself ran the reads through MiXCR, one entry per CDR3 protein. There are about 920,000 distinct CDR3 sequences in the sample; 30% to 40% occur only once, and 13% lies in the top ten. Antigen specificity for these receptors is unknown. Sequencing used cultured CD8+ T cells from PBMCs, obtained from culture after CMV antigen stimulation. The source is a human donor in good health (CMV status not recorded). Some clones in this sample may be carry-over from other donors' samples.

Here the CDR3 reads CASSPATDYNEQFF. The CDR3 nucleotides read TGTGCCAGCAGCCCAGCGACAGACTACAATGAGCAGTTCTTC. The rearrangement joins TRBV7-2 to TRBJ2-1; TRBD1 is a possible D gene (5 bases). V was trimmed by 5 bases and J by 3 bases, leaving 11 bases between them. CDR3 length: 14 residues. Looked up from germline, CDR1 is SGHTA and CDR2 is FQGNSA.

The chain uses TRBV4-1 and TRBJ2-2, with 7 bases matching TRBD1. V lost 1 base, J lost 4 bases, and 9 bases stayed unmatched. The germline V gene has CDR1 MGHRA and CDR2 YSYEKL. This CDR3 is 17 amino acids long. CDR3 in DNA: TGCGCCAGCAGCCAAGGCTCTCCAGGGGGTACCACCGGGGAGCTGTTTTTT. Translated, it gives CASSQGSPGGTTGELFF.

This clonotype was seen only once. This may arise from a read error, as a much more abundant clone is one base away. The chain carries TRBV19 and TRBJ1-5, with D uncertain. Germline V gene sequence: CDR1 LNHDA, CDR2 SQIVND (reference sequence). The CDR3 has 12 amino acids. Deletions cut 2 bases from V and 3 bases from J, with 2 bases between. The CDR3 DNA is TGTGCCAGTAGTATATACAATCAGCCCCAGCATTTT. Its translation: CASSIYNQPQHF.

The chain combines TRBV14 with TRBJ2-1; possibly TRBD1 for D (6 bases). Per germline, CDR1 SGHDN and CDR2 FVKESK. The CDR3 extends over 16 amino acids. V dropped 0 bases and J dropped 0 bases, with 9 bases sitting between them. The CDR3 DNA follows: TGTGCCAGCAGCCAAGATTTAGGGGGCTCCTACAATGAGCAGTTCTTC. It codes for CASSQDLGGSYNEQFF.

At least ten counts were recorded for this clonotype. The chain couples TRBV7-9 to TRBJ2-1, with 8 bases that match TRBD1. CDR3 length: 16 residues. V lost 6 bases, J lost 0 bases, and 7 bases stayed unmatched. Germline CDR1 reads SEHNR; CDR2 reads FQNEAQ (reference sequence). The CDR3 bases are TGTGCCAGCAGTGGACAGGGCCCGAGCTCCTACAATGAGCAGTTCTTC. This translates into CASSGQGPSSYNEQFF. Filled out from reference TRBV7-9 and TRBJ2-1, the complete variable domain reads DTGVSQNPRHKITKRGQNVTFRCDPISEHNRLYWYRQTLGQGPEFLTYFQNEAQLEKSRLLSDRFSAERPKGSFSTLEIQRTEQGDSAMYLCASSGQGPSSYNEQFFGPGTRLTVL.

In DNA form, the CDR3 reads TGTGCCAGCAGTTACTCCGGGACCATTGGTGGCAATCAGCCCCAGCATTTT. Translating gives CASSYSGTIGGNQPQHF. The rearrangement links TRBV6-2 or TRBV6-3 to TRBJ1-5; a weak D match, TRBD1 (5 bases). Germline-derived CDR1 and CDR2 are MNHEY and SVGEGT. V lost 0 bases, J lost 2 bases, and 14 bases lay in between. The CDR3 has 17 amino acids.

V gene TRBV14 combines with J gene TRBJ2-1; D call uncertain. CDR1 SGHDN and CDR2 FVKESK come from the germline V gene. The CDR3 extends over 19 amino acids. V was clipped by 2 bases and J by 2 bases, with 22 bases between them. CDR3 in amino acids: CASSQWGGRDPGPYNEQFF. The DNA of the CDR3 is TGTGCCAGCAGCCAATGGGGTGGCCGCGATCCTGGCCCCTACAATGAGCAGTTCTTC.

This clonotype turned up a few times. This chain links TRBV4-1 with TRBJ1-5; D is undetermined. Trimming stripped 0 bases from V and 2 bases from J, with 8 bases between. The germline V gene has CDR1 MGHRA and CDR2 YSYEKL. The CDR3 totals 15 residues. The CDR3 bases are TGCGCCAGCAGCCAAGAAGTGGGCGGCAATCAGCCCCAGCATTTT. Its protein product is CASSQEVGGNQPQHF.

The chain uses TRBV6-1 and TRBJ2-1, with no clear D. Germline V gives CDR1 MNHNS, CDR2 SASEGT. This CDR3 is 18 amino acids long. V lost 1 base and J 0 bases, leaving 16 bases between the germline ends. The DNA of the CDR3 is TGTGCCAGCAGTGAAGGGCTTATCCGGGTGAGCTCCTACAATGAGCAGTTCTTC. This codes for CASSEGLIRVSSYNEQFF.

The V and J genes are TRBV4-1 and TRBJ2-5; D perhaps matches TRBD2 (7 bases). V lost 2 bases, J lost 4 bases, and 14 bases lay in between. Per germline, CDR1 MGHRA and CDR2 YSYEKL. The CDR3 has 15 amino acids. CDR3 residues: CASSQSPGGPETQYF. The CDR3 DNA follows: TGCGCCAGCAGCCAATCCCCGGGGGGCCCAGAGACCCAGTACTTC.

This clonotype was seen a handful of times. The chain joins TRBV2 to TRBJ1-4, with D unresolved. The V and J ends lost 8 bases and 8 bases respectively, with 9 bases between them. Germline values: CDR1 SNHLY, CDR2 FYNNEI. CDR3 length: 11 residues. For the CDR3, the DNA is TGTGCCAGCTTTAGTAGGGAAAAACTGTTTTTT. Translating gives CASFSREKLFF.

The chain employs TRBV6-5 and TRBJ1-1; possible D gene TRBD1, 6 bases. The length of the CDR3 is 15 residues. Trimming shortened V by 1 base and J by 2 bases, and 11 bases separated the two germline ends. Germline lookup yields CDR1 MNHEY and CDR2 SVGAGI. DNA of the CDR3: TGTGCCAGCAGTTACTGGGGCAGGGGAAACACTGAAGCTTTCTTT. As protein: CASSYWGRGNTEAFF.

CDR3 sequence (DNA): TGTGCCAGCAGTTTAGCTAATGGATCCAATCGGACCCAGTACTTC. Its protein is CASSLANGSNRTQYF. The chain has TRBV12-3 or TRBV12-4 and TRBJ2-5, with unresolved D. V was trimmed by 0 bases and J by 7 bases, leaving 15 bases between them. The CDR3 contains 15 residues.

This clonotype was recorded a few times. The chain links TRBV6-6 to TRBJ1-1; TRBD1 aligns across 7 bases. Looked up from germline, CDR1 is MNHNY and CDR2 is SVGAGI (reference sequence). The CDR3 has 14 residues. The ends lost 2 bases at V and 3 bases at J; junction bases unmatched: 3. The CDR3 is CASSYRDSYTEAFF. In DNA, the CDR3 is TGTGCCAGCAGTTACCGGGACAGTTACACTGAAGCTTTCTTT.

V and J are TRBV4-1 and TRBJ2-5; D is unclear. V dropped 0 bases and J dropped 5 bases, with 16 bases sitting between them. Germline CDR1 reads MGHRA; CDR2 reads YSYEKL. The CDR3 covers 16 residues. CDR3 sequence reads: CASSQDDNLIVETQYF. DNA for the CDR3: TGCGCCAGCAGCCAAGATGACAACCTCATCGTGGAGACCCAGTACTTC.

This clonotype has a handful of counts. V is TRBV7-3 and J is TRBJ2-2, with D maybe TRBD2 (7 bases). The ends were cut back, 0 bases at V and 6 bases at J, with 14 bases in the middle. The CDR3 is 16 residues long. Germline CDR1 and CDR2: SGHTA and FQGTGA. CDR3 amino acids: CASSLTGGRNAGELFF. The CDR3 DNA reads TGTGCCAGCAGCTTAACCGGGGGGCGTAACGCCGGGGAGCTGTTTTTT.

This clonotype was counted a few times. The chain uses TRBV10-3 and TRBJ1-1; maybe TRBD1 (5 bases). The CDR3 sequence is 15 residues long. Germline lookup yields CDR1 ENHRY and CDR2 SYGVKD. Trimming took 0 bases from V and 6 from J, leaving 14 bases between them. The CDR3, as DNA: TGTGCCATCAGTGAGTCGGGCAGGGATGAGGCTGAAGCTTTCTTT. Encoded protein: CAISESGRDEAEAFF.

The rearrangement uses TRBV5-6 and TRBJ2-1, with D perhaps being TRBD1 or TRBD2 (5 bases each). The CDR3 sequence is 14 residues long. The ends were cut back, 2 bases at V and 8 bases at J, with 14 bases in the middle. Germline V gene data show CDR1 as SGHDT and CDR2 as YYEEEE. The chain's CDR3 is CASSFGYGADEQFF. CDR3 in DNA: TGTGCCAGCAGCTTTGGGTACGGGGCGGATGAGCAGTTCTTC.

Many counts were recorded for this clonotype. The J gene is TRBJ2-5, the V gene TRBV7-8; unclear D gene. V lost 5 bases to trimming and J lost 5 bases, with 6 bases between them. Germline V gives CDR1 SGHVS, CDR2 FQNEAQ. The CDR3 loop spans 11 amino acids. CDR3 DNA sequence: TGTGCCAGCAGCGGGATGGAGACCCAGTACTTC. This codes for CASSGMETQYF.

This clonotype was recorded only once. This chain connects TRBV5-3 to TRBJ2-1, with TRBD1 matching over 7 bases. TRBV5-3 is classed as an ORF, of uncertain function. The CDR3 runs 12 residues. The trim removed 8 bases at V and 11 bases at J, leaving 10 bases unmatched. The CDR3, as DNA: TGTGCCAGCAGCCAGGGGGAAGACAAGCAGTTCTTC. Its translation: CASSQGEDKQFF.

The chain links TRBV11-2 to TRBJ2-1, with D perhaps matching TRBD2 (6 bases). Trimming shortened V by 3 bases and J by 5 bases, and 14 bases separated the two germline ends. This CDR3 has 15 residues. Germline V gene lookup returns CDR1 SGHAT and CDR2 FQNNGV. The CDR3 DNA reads TGTGCCAGCAGCTTGGGAGGTCCCCCTCACAATGAGCAGTTCTTC. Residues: CASSLGGPPHNEQFF.

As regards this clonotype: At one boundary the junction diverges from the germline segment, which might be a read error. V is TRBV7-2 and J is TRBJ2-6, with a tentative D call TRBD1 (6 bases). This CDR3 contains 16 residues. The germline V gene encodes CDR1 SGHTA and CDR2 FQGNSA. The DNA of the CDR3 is TGTGCCAGCAGCCAGGGGAGACCCTCTGAGGCCAACGTCCTGACTTTC. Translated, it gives CASSQGRPSEANVLTF.

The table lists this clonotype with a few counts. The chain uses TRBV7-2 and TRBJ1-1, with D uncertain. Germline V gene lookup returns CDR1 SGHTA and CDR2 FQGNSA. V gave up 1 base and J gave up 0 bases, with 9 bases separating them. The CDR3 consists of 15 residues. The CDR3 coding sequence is TGTGCCAGCAGCTTAGGAATCGGATTGAACACTGAAGCTTTCTTT. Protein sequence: CASSLGIGLNTEAFF.

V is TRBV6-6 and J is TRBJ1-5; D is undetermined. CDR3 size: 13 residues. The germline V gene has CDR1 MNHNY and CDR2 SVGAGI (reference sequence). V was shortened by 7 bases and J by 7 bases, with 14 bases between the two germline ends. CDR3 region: CASTPGLRQPQHF. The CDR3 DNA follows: TGTGCCAGCACCCCCGGGCTTAGACAGCCCCAGCATTTT.

CDR3 sequence: CSVESRGQTNTEAFF. The CDR3 DNA sequence: TGCAGCGTTGAAAGTAGGGGACAGACGAACACTGAAGCTTTCTTT. V and J are TRBV29-1 and TRBJ1-1; 7 positions match TRBD1. J gave up 1 base and V 2 bases, and 7 bases lay outside the gene matches. Germline values: CDR1 SQVTM, CDR2 ANQGSEA. The CDR3 runs to 15 residues. Full variable domain (outside the CDR3, taken from reference TRBV29-1 and TRBJ1-1): SAVISQKPSRDICQRGTSLTIQCQVDSQVTMMFWYRQQPGQSLTLIATANQGSEATYESGFVIDKFPISRPNLTFSTLTVSNMSPEDSSIYLCSVESRGQTNTEAFFGQGTRLTVV.

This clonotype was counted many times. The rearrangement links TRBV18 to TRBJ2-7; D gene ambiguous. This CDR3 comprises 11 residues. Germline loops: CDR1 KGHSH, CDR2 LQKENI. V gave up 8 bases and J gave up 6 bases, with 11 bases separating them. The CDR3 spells CASSPGPEQYF. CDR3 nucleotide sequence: TGTGCCAGCAGCCCAGGCCCCGAGCAGTACTTC.

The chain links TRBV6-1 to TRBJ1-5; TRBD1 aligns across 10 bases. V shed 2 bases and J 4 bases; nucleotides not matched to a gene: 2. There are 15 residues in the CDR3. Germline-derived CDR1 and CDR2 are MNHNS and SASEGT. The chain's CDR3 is CASSEWTGGNQPQHF. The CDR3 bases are TGTGCCAGCAGTGAATGGACAGGGGGGAATCAGCCCCAGCATTTT.